Each of the 13 T cell receptor beta chains below was sequenced from the same sample in a study of T cell responses to AZD1222 COVID-19 vaccine. Method: immunoSEQ multiplex PCR; TCRdb's copy keeps in-frame clones and lacks some. The table includes 120,000 or so clones, approximately 94% detected once. Source: peripheral blood, taken 28 days after the second AZD1222 dose. These receptors were collected from an adult who received the AZD1222 COVID-19 vaccine.

V is TRBV15 and J is TRBJ1-2; D possibly corresponds to TRBD1 (6 bases). The CDR3 covers 14 residues. Trimming stripped 6 bases from V and 6 bases from J, with 17 bases between. Germline V lookup: CDR1 LNHNV, CDR2 YYDKDF (reference sequence). Here the CDR3 reads CATRDGRTVDGYTF. The CDR3 coding sequence is TGTGCCACCAGAGATGGACGGACAGTGGATGGCTACACCTTC.

The chain links TRBV19 to TRBJ1-2; 8 nucleotides agree with TRBD1. Unmatched junction bases numbered 13, after V lost 5 bases and J lost 8 bases. The CDR3 extends over 15 amino acids. Germline CDR1 reads LNHDA; CDR2 reads SQIVND (reference sequence). CDR3 DNA sequence: TGTGCCAGTAGTTTATTCAATGACAGGGGAGACGGCTACACCTTC. This gives the protein CASSLFNDRGDGYTF.

V usage is TRBV7-2 and J usage is TRBJ1-1; D is ambiguous. This CDR3 comprises 14 residues. The ends were cut back, 0 bases at V and 3 bases at J, with 8 bases in the middle. Per the germline V gene, CDR1 is SGHTA and CDR2 is FQGNSA. The CDR3 DNA is TGTGCCAGCAGCTTAGCGCCCGGAGACACTGAAGCTTTCTTT. This gives the protein CASSLAPGDTEAFF. The full variable domain, its missing parts supplied by reference TRBV7-2 and TRBJ1-1, is GAGVSQSPSNKVTEKGKDVELRCDPISGHTALYWYRQSLGQGLEFLIYFQGNSAPDKSGLPSDRFSAERTGGSVSTLTIQRTQQEDSAVYLCASSLAPGDTEAFFGQGTRLTVV.

The rearrangement uses TRBV19 and TRBJ2-1; 7 nucleotides agree with TRBD2. CDR3 length: 15 residues. The junction had 15 bases not matched to a gene; V was cut back by 8 bases and J by 8 bases. Germline V CDR1 and CDR2: LNHDA, SQIVND (reference sequence). CDR3 sequence (DNA): TGTGCCAGTGCCCCCCCGCTAGCGGTGGGCGATGAGCAGTTCTTC. As protein: CASAPPLAVGDEQFF.

The V call is TRBV6-4, the J call TRBJ2-2; TRBD1 matches 11 bases. The CDR3 sequence is 16 residues long. V gave up 0 bases and J gave up 6 bases; unmatched junction bases: 3. The germline CDR1 and CDR2 sequences are MRHNA and SNTAGT. CDR3 region: CASSDSDRGLAGELFF. CDR3 nucleotide sequence: TGTGCCAGCAGTGACTCGGACAGGGGGCTCGCCGGGGAGCTGTTTTTT.

V is TRBV6-1 and J is TRBJ2-2, with TRBD2 identical over 9 bases. Unmatched junction bases numbered 6, after V lost 3 bases and J lost 4 bases. The V gene's germline CDR1 is MNHNS and CDR2 SASEGT. The CDR3 extends over 16 amino acids. The CDR3 loop is CASSDSGRPPTGELFF. CDR3 coding DNA: TGTGCCAGCAGTGATAGCGGGAGACCCCCCACCGGGGAGCTGTTTTTT.

The CDR3 nucleotides read TGTGCCAGCAGCCTTCGACTAGCGGGGACAGATACGCAGTATTTT. It is translated as CASSLRLAGTDTQYF. The genes are TRBV3-1 (or the pseudogene TRBV3-2) and TRBJ2-3; 11 bases agree with TRBD2. Trimming removed 4 bases from V and 3 bases from J; junction bases left unmatched: 3. Germline CDR1 and CDR2: LGHDT and YNNKEL (reference sequence). The CDR3 is 15 amino acids.

The chain carries TRBV6-6 and TRBJ2-1, with a possible D match to TRBD2 (5 bases). Germline values: CDR1 MNHNY, CDR2 SVGAGI (reference sequence). V lost 0 bases, J lost 9 bases, and 9 bases lay in between. The CDR3 spans 13 residues. The CDR3, as DNA: TGTGCCAGCAGTTACTCGTTTGAGGGTGAGCAGTTCTTC. It specifies CASSYSFEGEQFF.

The chain has TRBV10-1 and TRBJ1-5, with TRBD1 as a possible D gene (5 bases). Germline-derived CDR1 and CDR2 are WNHNN and SYGVQD (reference sequence). This CDR3 has 15 amino acids. V lost 7 bases and J lost 4, with 17 bases in between. In nucleotides, the CDR3 is TGCGCCAGCAACCTACGGGACGGAGCGAATCAGCCCCAGCATTTT. This gives the protein CASNLRDGANQPQHF.

The chain carries TRBV9 and TRBJ1-1; possible D gene TRBD1, 5 bases. The CDR3 has 13 residues. Germline CDR1 reads SGDLS; CDR2 reads YYNGEE. V was clipped by 1 base and J by 1 base, with 5 bases between them. The CDR3 nucleotides read TGTGCCAGCAGCGTAAGGGGGAACACTGAAGCTTTCTTT. Residues: CASSVRGNTEAFF.

The CDR3 DNA follows: TGTGCCACCAGACGACTAGCGGGAGTAGATGAGCAGTTCTTC. Translating gives CATRRLAGVDEQFF. The rearrangement links TRBV2 to TRBJ2-1; 12 bases line up with TRBD2. CDR3 size: 14 residues. Per the germline V gene, CDR1 is SNHLY and CDR2 is FYNNEI. The V and J ends lost 10 bases and 8 bases, in that order; junction bases with no gene match: 9.

This chain links TRBV6-5 with TRBJ1-5, with 11 bases aligning to TRBD1. In germline, CDR1 is MNHEY, CDR2 SVGAGI. J lost 7 bases, V lost 6 bases, and 8 bases had no gene match. This CDR3 spans 15 amino acids. The chain's CDR3 is CASRTGQGAWQPQHF. DNA for the CDR3: TGTGCCAGCAGGACCGGACAGGGGGCTTGGCAGCCCCAGCATTTT.

The chain recombines TRBV5-6 with TRBJ2-1; either TRBD1 or TRBD2 may fit D (5 bases each). Germline lookup yields CDR1 SGHDT and CDR2 YYEEEE. CDR3 length: 14 amino acids. V was cut by 1 base and J by 6 bases, with 11 bases left in between. The CDR3 loop reads CASSLHGTVNEQFF. CDR3 coding DNA: TGTGCCAGCAGCTTGCATGGGACGGTCAATGAGCAGTTCTTC.